The rows below give T cell receptor beta chains drawn from one sample of a study of blood T cell repertoires in COVID-19. TCRdb's table, derived via immunoSEQ multiplex PCR, lists solely in-frame clones and lacks some. The sample carries 250,000 or so clones, approximately 90% recorded once. The source material was PBMCs or T cells enriched from blood (not recorded which). These receptors were taken from a man aged 35-49 years who had been exposed to COVID-19. Each CDR3 is given with its conserved first and last residue. The order of the fields is clone size, D gene, V gene, J gene, CDR3 DNA, CDR3 protein. A D gene is named only where the DNA matches it firmly. Rows may omit the clone size; those that give it use once, few, many or a size class.

NA	NA	TRBV30	TRBJ1-5	TGTGCCTGGAGTGAGGGACATCTCAATCAGCCCCAGCATTTT	CAWSEGHLNQPQHF
NA	NA	TRBV24-1	TRBJ2-2	TGTGCCACCAGTGATTTCAGAGGGCTTGCCACCGGGGAGCTGTTTTTT	CATSDFRGLATGELFF
NA	NA	TRBV5-1	TRBJ1-1	TGCGCCTGGGGGGACGGGAACACTGAAGCTTTCTTT	CAWGDGNTEAFF
NA	TRBD2	TRBV30	TRBJ2-1	TGTGCCTGGAGTCACAGACTAGCGGGAAACAATGAGCAGTTCTTC	CAWSHRLAGNNEQFF
NA	TRBD1	TRBV7-2	TRBJ1-2	TGTGCCAGCAGCTCGTCCCGGGACAGGGGGGATAACTATGGCTACACCTTC	CASSSSRDRGDNYGYTF
NA	NA	TRBV3-1/TRBV3-2	TRBJ2-5	TGTGCCAGCCGACCACGCAGGCAGGGACTTACTGAGACCCAGTACTTC	CASRPRRQGLTETQYF
NA	NA	TRBV6-5	TRBJ1-1	TGTGCCAGCAGGGGCAGGCTCACCGACACTGAAGCTTTCTTT	CASRGRLTDTEAFF
NA	TRBD2	TRBV5-1	TRBJ2-1	TGCGCCAGCAGCTTGTCCAGCGGGAGTGGCAATGAGCAGTTCTTC	CASSLSSGSGNEQFF
NA	NA	TRBV7-9	TRBJ1-2	TGTGCCAGCAGCTTAAAGGAGGTATCTCCCTATGGCTACACCTTC	CASSLKEVSPYGYTF
NA	NA	TRBV6-5	TRBJ1-1	TGTGCCACCAGGGCATGGCGGGCTAACACTGAAGCTTTCTTT	CATRAWRANTEAFF
NA	TRBD2	TRBV27	TRBJ2-5	TGTGCCAGCAGTCTAGGTGGACTAGCCTTCGGAGAGACCCAGTACTTC	CASSLGGLAFGETQYF
NA	TRBD1	TRBV7-9	TRBJ2-3	TGTGCCAGCAGCCGGCTGGGGACAGACACAGATACGCAGTATTTT	CASSRLGTDTDTQYF
NA	NA	TRBV19	TRBJ1-1	TGTGCCAGCCGAGGGGGATCTGTGAACACTGAAGCTTTCTTT	CASRGGSVNTEAFF
NA	TRBD1	TRBV5-6	TRBJ2-7	TGTGCCAGCAGCTACGGACAGGGAGCCTACGAGCAGTACTTC	CASSYGQGAYEQYF
NA	TRBD1	TRBV18	TRBJ1-1	TGTGCCAGCTCCCCGAAGGGGGCGTCTGAAGCTTTCTTT	CASSPKGASEAFF
NA	NA	TRBV19	TRBJ1-3	TGTGCCAGTAGTGTAAACGGGGGAAACACCATATATTTT	CASSVNGGNTIYF
NA	TRBD2	TRBV30	TRBJ2-3	TGTGCCTGGACCCTACTAGCGGAGCAAAATACGCAGTATTTT	CAWTLLAEQNTQYF
NA	NA	TRBV28	TRBJ1-1	TGTGCCAGCACCCTAGGGGTTATGAACACTGAAGCTTTCTTT	CASTLGVMNTEAFF
NA	NA	TRBV19	TRBJ1-1	TGTGCCAGTAGTATAGGACCACAGGGGAACACTGAAGCTTTCTTT	CASSIGPQGNTEAFF
NA	NA	TRBV27	TRBJ2-3	TGTGCCAGCAGCCCGGGTGATACGCAGTATTTT	CASSPGDTQYF
once	NA	TRBV29-1	TRBJ1-2	TGCAGCGTTGATGGGGGAGGGAACTATGGCTACACCTTC	CSVDGGGNYGYTF
NA	NA	TRBV12-3/TRBV12-4	TRBJ1-1	TGTGCCAGCAGTTGGGGGCACAACACTGAAGCTTTCTTT	CASSWGHNTEAFF
NA	TRBD1	TRBV11-2	TRBJ1-1	TGTGCCAGCCGACAGGGCACTGAAGCTTTCTTT	CASRQGTEAFF
NA	NA	TRBV28	TRBJ2-5	TGTGCCAGCAGCTCACCCGGATTCGGGGAGACCCAGTACTTC	CASSSPGFGETQYF
NA	TRBD1	TRBV7-9	TRBJ2-5	TGTGCCAGCAGCTCCCACAGGGGACCGGGGCCAGAGACCCAGTACTTC	CASSSHRGPGPETQYF
NA	TRBD2	TRBV27	TRBJ2-7	TGTGCCAGCAGTTTATCGTCTAGCGGGAGCTCCTACGAGCAGTACTTC	CASSLSSSGSSYEQYF
NA	NA	TRBV19	TRBJ1-1	TGTGCCAGTACCCCAGGGCGTTTGAACACTGAAGCTTTCTTT	CASTPGRLNTEAFF
NA	NA	TRBV5-1	TRBJ2-7	TGCGCCAGCAGCTTGCGTACGGGACACTCCTACGAGCAGTACTTC	CASSLRTGHSYEQYF
once	NA	TRBV10-3	TRBJ2-5	TGTGCCATCAGTGAGTCGTGGGCGGGAAGTAGGGAGACCCAGTACTTC	CAISESWAGSRETQYF
NA	NA	TRBV6-4	TRBJ2-6	TGTGCCAGCAGCCCTCAGGACTCTGGGGCCAACGTCCTGACTTTC	CASSPQDSGANVLTF
once	TRBD2	TRBV4-1	TRBJ2-7	TGCGCCAGCAGCCAAGTTCAGCGGGAGTCTCAACTAACTAGCTCCTACGAGCAGTACTTC	CASSQVQRESQLTSSYEQYF
NA	NA	TRBV5-5	TRBJ2-1	TGTGCCAGCAGCTTCGAGATGAGACTAGACTACAATGAGCAGTTCTTC	CASSFEMRLDYNEQFF
NA	TRBD1	TRBV18	TRBJ1-1	TGTGCCAGCTCACCCGCAGGGGGCACTGAAGCTTTCTTT	CASSPAGGTEAFF
NA	TRBD2	TRBV5-1	TRBJ2-4	TGCGCCAGCAGCTTGGCCCCCAGCGGGAGTGGGGGCATTCAGTACTTC	CASSLAPSGSGGIQYF
once	TRBD1	TRBV2	TRBJ1-6	TGTGCCAGCAGTGGGGACAGGGGGATCTATAATTCACCCCTCCACTTT	CASSGDRGIYNSPLHF
NA	NA	TRBV21-1	TRBJ2-7	TGTGCCAGCAGCTCTCGAGACGAGCAGTACTTC	CASSSRDEQYF
NA	NA	TRBV11-3	TRBJ1-2	TGTGCCAGCAGCCCCCGGGGGGCCTATGGCTACACCTTC	CASSPRGAYGYTF
once	TRBD2	TRBV6-5	TRBJ2-7	TGTGCCAGCAGTTTATTCGGGACTAGCAGACCCTACGAGCAGTACTTC	CASSLFGTSRPYEQYF
once	TRBD1	TRBV10-3	TRBJ1-2	TGTGCCATCAGTGGGACAGGGTTGGCTGGCTACACCTTC	CAISGTGLAGYTF
NA	TRBD1	TRBV5-6	TRBJ2-6	TGTGCCAGCAGCTCGGACAGGGTCGGTAACGTGGGGGCCAACGTCCTGACTTTC	CASSSDRVGNVGANVLTF
NA	NA	TRBV25-1	TRBJ2-3	TGTGCCAGCAGTGCAGAAACACCCCCAGATACGCAGTATTTT	CASSAETPPDTQYF
NA	TRBD1	TRBV28	TRBJ1-2	TGTGCCAGCAGTCCAGGACAGGGAGGCTATGGCTACACCTTC	CASSPGQGGYGYTF
NA	TRBD1	TRBV3-1/TRBV3-2	TRBJ2-7	TGTGCCAGCAAAAACAGGGGGACCTACGAGCAGTACTTC	CASKNRGTYEQYF
NA	NA	TRBV24-1	TRBJ1-5	TGTGCCACCTTTAGCGTAATAGACGGACTTCAGCCCCAGCATTTT	CATFSVIDGLQPQHF
NA	TRBD1	TRBV18	TRBJ1-1	TGTGCCAGCTCACCCTCCCTACCGGGACAGGGGGACACTGAAGCTTTCTTT	CASSPSLPGQGDTEAFF
NA	NA	TRBV5-1	TRBJ2-2	TGCGCCAGCAGGCGGGAGAACACCGGGGAGCTGTTTTTT	CASRRENTGELFF
NA	NA	TRBV21-1	TRBJ2-1	TGTGCCAGCAGCAAAGAACCCTCCCCCCGCGTTCCCAGGGGAATATTCTATGAGCAGTTCTTC	CASSKEPSPRVPRGIFYEQFF
NA	TRBD1	TRBV23-1	TRBJ1-2	TGCGCCAGCAGTCCCGGGACAGGGTACCTGTCTGGCTACACCTTC	CASSPGTGYLSGYTF
NA	NA	TRBV11-3	TRBJ2-1	TGTGCCAGCAGCTCGGGACTTTCATACAATGAGCAGTTCTTC	CASSSGLSYNEQFF
NA	NA	TRBV9	TRBJ2-2	TGTGCCAGCAGCGTAACCTCCCAGGGTCAGGGCCTCCCGAACACCGGGGAGCTGTTTTTT	CASSVTSQGQGLPNTGELFF